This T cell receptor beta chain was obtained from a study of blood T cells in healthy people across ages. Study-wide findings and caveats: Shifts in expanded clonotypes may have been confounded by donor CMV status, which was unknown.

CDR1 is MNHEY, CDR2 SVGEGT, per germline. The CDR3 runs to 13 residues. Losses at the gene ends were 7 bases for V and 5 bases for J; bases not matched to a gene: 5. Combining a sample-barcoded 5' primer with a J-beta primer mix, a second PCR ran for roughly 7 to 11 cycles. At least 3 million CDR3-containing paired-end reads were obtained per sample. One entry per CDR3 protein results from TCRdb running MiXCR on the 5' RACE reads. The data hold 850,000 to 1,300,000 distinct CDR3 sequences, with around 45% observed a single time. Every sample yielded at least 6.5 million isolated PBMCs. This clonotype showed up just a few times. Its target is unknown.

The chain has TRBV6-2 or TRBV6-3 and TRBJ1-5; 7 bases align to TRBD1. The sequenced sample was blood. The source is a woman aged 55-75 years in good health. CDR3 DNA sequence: TGTGCCAGCAAGACAGGGTCGTATCAGCCCCAGCATTTT. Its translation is CASKTGSYQPQHF.